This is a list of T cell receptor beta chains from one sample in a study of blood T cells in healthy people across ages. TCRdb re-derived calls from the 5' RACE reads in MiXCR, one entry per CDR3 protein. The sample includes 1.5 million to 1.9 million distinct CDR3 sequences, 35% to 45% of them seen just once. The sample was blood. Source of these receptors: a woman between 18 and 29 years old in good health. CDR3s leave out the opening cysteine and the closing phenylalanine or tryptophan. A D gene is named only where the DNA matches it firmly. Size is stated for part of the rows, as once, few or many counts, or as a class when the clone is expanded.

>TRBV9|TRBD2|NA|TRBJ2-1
ASSATVAGVIYEQF
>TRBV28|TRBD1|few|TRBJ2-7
ASSFVTGQEQY
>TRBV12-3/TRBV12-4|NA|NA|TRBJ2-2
ASSPQGGGTGELF
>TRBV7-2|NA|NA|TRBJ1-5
ASSLQQNQPQH
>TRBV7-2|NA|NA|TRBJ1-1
ASSADGIWTEAF
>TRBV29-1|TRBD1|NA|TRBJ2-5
SGRGQAEGTQY
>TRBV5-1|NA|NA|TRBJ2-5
ASSSVVAETQY
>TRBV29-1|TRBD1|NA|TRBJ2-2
SAGDRNTGELF
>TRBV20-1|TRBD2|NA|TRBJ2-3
SARLSGRSTDTQY
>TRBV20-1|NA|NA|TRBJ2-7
SAPIPSYEQY
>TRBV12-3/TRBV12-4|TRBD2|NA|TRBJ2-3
ASRKASGSADTQY
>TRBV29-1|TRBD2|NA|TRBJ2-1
SVAGTSVYNEQF
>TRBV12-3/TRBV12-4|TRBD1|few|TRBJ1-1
ASSPRGEMNTEAF
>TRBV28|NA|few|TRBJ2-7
ASSLHLGYEQY
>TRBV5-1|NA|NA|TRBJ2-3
ASSLWVTSPPDTQY
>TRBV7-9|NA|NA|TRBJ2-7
ASSPQLDEQY
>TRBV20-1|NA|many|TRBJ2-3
SAPKPLSGTDTQY
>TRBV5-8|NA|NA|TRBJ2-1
ASSFWYEQF
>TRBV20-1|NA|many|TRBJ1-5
SARDRQGQPQH
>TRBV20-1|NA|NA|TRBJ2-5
SARIPNLVGETQY
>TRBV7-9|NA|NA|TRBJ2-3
ASSSPPALSTDTQY
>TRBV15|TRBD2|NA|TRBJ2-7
ATSRQTSGGYEQY
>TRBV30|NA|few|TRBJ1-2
AWSVMAGYGYT
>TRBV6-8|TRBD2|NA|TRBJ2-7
AKSYNGGLAGVEQY
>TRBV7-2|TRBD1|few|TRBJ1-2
ASSQKVVQGRSGGYT
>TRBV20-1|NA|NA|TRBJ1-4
SLPGANEKLF
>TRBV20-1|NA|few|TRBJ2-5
SARYQSETQY
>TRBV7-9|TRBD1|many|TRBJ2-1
ASQGVYNEQF
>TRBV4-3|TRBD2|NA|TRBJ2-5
ASSQGRGPSGSTETQY
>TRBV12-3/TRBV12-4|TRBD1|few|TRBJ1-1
ASSTGTGFSEAF
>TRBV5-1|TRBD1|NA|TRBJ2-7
ASSVTGGSYEQY
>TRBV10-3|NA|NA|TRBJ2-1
AISLGQFDEQF
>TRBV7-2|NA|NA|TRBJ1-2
ASSLPRADYGYT
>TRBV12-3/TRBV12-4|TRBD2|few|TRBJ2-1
ASISIGSGHNEQF
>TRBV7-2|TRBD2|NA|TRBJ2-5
ASSLDGLVFEQY
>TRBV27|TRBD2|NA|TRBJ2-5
ASSSRTSAKETQY
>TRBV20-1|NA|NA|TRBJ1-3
SASRRGIGNTIY
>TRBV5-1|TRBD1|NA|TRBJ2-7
ASRPTGDYEQY
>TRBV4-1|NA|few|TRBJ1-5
ASSRVTASQPQH
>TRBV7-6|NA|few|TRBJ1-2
ASSPLGWQTNYGYT
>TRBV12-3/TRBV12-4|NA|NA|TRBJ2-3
ASTGASADTQY
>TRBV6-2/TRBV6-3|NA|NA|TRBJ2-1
ASSFLQNEQF
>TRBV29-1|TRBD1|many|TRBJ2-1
SAQGSSYNEQF
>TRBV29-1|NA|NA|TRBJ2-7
SVDLGLAGQY
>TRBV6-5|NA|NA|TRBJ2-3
ASSLAHTQY
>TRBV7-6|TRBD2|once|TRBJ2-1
ASSLSGLAVLGDEQF
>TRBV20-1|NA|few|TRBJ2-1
SAREGALLGKNEQF
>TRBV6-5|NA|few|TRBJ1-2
ASSYQAANYGYT
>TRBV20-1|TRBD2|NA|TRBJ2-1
STRGGSYNEQF
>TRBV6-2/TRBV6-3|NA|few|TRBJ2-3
ASSSTVLTDTQY
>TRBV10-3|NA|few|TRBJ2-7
AISDRQGGYEQY
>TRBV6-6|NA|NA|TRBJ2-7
ASNDLSHEQY
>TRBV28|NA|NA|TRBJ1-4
ASGEVPNEKLF
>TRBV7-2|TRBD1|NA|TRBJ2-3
ASTPTGQGAGTQY
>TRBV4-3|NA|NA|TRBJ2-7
ASSQEGGFQAYEQY
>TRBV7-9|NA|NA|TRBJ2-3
AWTAGTIWTDTQY